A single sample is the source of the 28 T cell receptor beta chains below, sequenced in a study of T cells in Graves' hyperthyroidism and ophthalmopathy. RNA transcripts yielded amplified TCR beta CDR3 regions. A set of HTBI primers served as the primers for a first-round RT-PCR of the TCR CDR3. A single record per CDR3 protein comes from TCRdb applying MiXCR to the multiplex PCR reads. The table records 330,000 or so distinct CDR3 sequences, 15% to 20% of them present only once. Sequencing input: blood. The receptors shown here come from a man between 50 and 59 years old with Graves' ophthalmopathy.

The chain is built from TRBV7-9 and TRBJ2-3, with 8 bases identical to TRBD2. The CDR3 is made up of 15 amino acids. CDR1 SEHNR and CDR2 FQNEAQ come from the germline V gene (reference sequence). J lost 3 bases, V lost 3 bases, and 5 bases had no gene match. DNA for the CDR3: TGTGCCAGCAGCTTTTTAGCGGGAATAACAGATACGCAGTATTTT. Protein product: CASSFLAGITDTQYF.

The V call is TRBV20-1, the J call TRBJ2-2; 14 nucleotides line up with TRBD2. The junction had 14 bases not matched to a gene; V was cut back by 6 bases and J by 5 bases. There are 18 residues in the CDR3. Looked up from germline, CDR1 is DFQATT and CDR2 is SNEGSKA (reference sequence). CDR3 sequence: CSARGLAGATSWTGELFF. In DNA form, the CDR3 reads TGCAGTGCCCGGGGACTAGCGGGAGCCACCTCGTGGACCGGGGAGCTGTTTTTT.

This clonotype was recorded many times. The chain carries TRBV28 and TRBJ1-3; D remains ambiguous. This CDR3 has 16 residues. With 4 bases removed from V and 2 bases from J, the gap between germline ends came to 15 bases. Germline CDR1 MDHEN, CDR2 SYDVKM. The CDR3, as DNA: TGTGCCAGCAGTTCCGATGAGGCCGGGGCTGGAAACACCATATATTTT. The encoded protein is CASSSDEAGAGNTIYF.

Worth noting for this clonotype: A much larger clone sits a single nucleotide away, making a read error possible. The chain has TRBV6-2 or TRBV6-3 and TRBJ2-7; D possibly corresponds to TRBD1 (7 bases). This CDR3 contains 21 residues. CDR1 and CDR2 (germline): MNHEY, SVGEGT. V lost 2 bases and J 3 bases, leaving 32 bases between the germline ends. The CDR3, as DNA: TGTGCCAGCAGTTACCCCCCGGTGGCAGGGGGGTCTCGTGGGTCCGACTACGAGCAGTACTTC. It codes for CASSYPPVAGGSRGSDYEQYF.

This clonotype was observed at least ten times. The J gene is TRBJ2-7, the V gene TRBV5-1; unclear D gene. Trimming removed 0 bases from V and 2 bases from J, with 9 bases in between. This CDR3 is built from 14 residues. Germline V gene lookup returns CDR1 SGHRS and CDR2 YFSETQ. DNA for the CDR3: TGCGCCAGCAGCTTGGGTCCCTTAACCTACGAGCAGTACTTC. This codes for CASSLGPLTYEQYF.

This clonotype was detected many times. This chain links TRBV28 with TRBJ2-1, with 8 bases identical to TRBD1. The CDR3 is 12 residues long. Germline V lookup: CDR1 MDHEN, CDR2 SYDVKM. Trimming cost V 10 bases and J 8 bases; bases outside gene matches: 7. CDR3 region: CAISDRVDEQFF. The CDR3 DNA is TGTGCCATCTCGGACAGGGTCGATGAGCAGTTCTTC.

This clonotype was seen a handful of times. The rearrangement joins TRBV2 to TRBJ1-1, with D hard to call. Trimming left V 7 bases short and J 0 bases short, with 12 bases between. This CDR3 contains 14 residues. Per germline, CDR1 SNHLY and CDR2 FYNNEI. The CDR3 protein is CASTHRALNTEAFF. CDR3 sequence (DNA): TGTGCCAGCACTCATCGGGCCTTGAACACTGAAGCTTTCTTT.

The CDR3 DNA reads TGTGCCACCAGCAGAAGACTGACTAGCGGGAACACCGGGGAGCTGTTTTTT. The encoded protein is CATSRRLTSGNTGELFF. The chain is built from TRBV15 and TRBJ2-2; 9 bases align to TRBD2. Germline loops: CDR1 LNHNV, CDR2 YYDKDF (reference sequence). V gave up 2 bases and J gave up 1 base; unmatched junction bases: 5. There are 17 residues in the CDR3.

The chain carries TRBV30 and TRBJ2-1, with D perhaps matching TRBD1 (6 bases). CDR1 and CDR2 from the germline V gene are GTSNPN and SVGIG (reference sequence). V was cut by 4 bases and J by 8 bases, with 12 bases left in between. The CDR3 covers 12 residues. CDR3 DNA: TGTGCCTGGAAAGAACAGGGTTATGAGCAGTTCTTC. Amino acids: CAWKEQGYEQFF.

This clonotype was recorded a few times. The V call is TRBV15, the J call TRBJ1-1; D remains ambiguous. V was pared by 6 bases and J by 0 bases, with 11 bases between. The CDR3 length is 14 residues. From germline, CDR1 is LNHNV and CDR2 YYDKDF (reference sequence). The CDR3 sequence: CATRLKTLNTEAFF. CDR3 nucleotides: TGTGCCACCAGGTTAAAGACTTTGAACACTGAAGCTTTCTTT. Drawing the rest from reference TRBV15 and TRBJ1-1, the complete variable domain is DAMVIQNPRYQVTQFGKPVTLSCSQTLNHNVMYWYQQKSSQAPKLLFHYYDKDFNNEADTPDNFQSRRPNTSFCFLDIRSPGLGDTAMYLCATRLKTLNTEAFFGQGTRLTVV.

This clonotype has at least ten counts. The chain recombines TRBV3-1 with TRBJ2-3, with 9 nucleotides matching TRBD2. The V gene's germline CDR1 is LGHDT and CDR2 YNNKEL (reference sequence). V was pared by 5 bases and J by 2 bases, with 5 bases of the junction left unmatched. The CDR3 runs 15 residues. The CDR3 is CASSEREAPTDTQYF. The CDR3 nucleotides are TGTGCCAGCAGCGAGCGGGAGGCCCCCACAGATACGCAGTATTTT.

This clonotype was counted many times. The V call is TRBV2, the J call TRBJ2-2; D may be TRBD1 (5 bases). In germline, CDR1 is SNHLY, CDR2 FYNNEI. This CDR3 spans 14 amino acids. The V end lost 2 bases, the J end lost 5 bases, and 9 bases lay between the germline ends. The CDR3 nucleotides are TGTGCCAGCAGTGAATCAGGGCGAACCGGGGAGCTGTTTTTT. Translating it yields CASSESGRTGELFF.

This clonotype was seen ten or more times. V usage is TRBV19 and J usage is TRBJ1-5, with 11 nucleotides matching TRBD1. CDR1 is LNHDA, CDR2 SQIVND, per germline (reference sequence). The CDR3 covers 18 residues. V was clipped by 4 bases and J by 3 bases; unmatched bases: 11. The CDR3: CASSKPGQGDRANQPQHF. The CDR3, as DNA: TGTGCCAGTAGTAAACCGGGACAGGGGGATAGGGCCAATCAGCCCCAGCATTTT.

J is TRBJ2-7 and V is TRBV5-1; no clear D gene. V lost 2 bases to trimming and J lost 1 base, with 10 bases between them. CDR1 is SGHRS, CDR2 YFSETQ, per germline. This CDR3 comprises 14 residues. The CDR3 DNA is TGCGCCAGCAGCTTTAGGGAATGGTCCTACGAGCAGTACTTC. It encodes CASSFREWSYEQYF.

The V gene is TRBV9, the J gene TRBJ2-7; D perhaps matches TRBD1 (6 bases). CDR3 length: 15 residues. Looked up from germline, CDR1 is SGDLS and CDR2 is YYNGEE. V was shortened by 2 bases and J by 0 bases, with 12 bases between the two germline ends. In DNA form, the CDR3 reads TGTGCCAGCAGCGTCGGCAGGGGTAGCTCCTACGAGCAGTACTTC. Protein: CASSVGRGSSYEQYF.

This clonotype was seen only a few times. CDR3 bases: TGTGCCATCAGTGAGTCGTTTTTGAGCGATTACAATGAGCAGTTCTTC. This sequence encodes CAISESFLSDYNEQFF. The chain uses TRBV10-3 and TRBJ2-1, with no clear D. Germline V gene data show CDR1 as ENHRY and CDR2 as SYGVKD. This CDR3 is 16 amino acids long. The ends were cut back, 0 bases at V and 4 bases at J, with 13 bases in the middle.

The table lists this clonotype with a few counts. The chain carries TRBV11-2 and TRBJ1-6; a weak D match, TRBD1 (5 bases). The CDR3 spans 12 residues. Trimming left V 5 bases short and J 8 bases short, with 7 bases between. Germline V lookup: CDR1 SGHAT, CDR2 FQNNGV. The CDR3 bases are TGTGCCAGCAGCCGGGGGGATTCACCCCTCCACTTT. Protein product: CASSRGDSPLHF.

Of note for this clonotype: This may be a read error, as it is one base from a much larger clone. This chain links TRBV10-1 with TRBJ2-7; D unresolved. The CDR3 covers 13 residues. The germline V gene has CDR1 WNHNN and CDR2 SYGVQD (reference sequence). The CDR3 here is CAGSDKGSYEQYF. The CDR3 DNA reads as TGCGCCGGCAGTGATAAGGGATCCTACGAGCAGTACTTC.

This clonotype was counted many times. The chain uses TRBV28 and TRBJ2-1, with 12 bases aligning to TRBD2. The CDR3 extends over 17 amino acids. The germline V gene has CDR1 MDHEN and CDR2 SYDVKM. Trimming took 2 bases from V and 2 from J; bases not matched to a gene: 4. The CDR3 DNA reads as TGTGCCAGCAGTTTACTAGCGGGAGGGCTGGCCTACAATGAGCAGTTCTTC. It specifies CASSLLAGGLAYNEQFF.

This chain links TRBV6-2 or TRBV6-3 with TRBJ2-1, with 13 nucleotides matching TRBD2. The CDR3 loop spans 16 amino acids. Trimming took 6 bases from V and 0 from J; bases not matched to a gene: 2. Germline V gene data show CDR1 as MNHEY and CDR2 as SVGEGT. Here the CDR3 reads CASRGTSGNSYNEQFF. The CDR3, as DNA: TGTGCCAGCAGGGGGACTAGCGGGAACTCCTACAATGAGCAGTTCTTC.

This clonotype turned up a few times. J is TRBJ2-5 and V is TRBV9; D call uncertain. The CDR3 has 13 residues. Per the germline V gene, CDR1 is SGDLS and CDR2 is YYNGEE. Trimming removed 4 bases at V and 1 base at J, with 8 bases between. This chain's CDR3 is CASSFDTQETQYF. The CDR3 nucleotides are TGTGCCAGCAGCTTTGACACCCAAGAGACCCAGTACTTC.

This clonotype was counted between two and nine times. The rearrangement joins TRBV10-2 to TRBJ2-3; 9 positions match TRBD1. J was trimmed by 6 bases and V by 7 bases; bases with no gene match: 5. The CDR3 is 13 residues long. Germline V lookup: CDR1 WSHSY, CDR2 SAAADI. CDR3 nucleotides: TGCGCCAGCAAGGACAGGGGCCCCGATACGCAGTATTTT. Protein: CASKDRGPDTQYF.

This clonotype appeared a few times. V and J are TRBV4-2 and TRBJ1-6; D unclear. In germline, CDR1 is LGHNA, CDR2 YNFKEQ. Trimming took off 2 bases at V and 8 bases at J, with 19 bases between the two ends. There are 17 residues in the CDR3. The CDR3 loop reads CASSQTWIVLAYSPLHF. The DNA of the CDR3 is TGTGCCAGCAGCCAAACCTGGATTGTATTAGCGTATTCACCCCTCCACTTT.

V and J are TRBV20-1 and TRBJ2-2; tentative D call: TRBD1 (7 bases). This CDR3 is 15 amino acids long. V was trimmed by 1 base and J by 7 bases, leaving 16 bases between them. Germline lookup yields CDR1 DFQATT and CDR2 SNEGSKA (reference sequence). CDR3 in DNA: TGCAGTGCTAGAGGTGGACAGGAGGAGGGCGGGGAGCTGTTTTTT. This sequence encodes CSARGGQEEGGELFF.

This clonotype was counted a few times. The CDR3 DNA reads as TGTGCCAGCAGCGCCAACTCCGTAAGCGGGTCCGAGCAGTACTTC. Protein: CASSANSVSGSEQYF. The V gene is TRBV9, the J gene TRBJ2-7, with D maybe TRBD2 (6 bases). V lost 3 bases, J lost 6 bases, and 19 bases lay in between. The CDR3 runs to 15 residues. Per germline, CDR1 SGDLS and CDR2 YYNGEE.

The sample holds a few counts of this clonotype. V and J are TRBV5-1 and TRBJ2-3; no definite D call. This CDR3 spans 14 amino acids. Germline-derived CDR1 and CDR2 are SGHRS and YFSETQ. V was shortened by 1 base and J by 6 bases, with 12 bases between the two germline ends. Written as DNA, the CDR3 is TGCGCCAGCAGCTTGCGGCAGGTGGAGGATACGCAGTATTTT. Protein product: CASSLRQVEDTQYF.

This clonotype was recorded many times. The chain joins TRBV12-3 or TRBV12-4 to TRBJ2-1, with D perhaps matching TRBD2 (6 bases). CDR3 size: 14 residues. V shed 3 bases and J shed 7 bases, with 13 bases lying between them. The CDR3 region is CASSLGGGGNEQFF. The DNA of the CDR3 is TGTGCCAGCAGTTTGGGCGGTGGGGGGAATGAGCAGTTCTTC.

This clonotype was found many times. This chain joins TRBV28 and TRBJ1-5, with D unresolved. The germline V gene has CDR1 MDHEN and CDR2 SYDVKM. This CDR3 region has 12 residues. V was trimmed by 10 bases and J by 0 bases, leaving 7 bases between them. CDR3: CATGYSNQPQHF. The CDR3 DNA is TGTGCCACGGGATATAGCAATCAGCCCCAGCATTTT.